This T cell receptor (beta chain) emerged from a study of identical twins. A single record per CDR3 protein comes from TCRdb applying MiXCR to the 5' RACE reads. Of 550,000 to 700,000 distinct CDR3 sequences in the sample, roughly 9.9% were seen once. CDR1 and CDR2 from the germline V gene are MNHEY and SVGEGT. Trimming took off 7 bases at V and 4 bases at J, with 11 bases between the two ends. The CDR3 sequence is 14 residues long. These data also featured in a second study, about yellow fever vaccine responses in identical twins.

The material sequenced was PBMCs. V usage is TRBV6-2 or TRBV6-3 and J usage is TRBJ2-6; D is unclear. This TCR derives from a woman under 30 in good health. The CDR3 nucleotides read TGTGCCAGCAACGGTTTTGACGGGGCCAACGTCCTGACTTTC. Translated: CASNGFDGANVLTF.